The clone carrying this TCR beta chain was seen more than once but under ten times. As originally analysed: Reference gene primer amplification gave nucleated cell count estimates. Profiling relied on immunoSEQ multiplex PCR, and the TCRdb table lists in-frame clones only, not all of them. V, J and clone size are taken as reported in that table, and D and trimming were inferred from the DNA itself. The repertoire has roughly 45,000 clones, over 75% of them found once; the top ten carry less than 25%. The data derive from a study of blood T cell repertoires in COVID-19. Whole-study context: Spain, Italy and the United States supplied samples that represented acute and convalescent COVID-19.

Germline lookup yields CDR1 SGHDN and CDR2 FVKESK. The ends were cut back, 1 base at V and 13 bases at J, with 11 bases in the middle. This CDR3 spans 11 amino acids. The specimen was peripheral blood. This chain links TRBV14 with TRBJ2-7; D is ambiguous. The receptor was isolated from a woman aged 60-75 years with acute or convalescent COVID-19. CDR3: CASSQGRVGYF. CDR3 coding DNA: TGTGCCAGCAGCCAAGGCCGGGTAGGATACTTC.